Listed here is a single T cell receptor beta chain. Antigen: not known. These data belong to a study of a mutant IDH1 vaccine in newly diagnosed glioma. Study summary: Vaccine dosing followed radiotherapy by 4-6 weeks, or accompanied temozolomide cycles. Sex among treated patients split 62.5% male, approximately 38% female; mean age was roughly 40 years. Earlier care involved radiotherapy, temozolomide, or both, and the majority received both.

The CDR3 totals 14 residues. V shed 4 bases and J shed 4 bases, with 13 bases lying between them. Germline V lookup: CDR1 LNHDA, CDR2 SQIVND (reference sequence). The repertoire was sequenced with immunoSEQ multiplex PCR; TCRdb's copy has only in-frame clones and lacks some. The data contain around 30,000 clones, 56% of them singletons. Time point indicated: week 5, during vaccination. The vaccine gave 300 ug of a 20-mer mutant IDH1 peptide subcutaneously per dose. New astrocytomas of WHO grade 3 or 4 that were IDH1-mutant and ATRX-lost were found in the donors. The receptor was isolated from a woman younger than 30 with glioma. Sequencing was performed on PBMCs, taken from a glioma patient whose treatment included an IDH1 peptide vaccine. The chain has TRBV19 and TRBJ1-1; D ambiguous. The CDR3 DNA follows: TGTGCCAGTAGTAGGATCTTCAAGGGCACTGAAGCTTTCTTT. Translating it yields CASSRIFKGTEAFF.